This T cell receptor (beta chain) was recorded in a study of beta chain features in type 1 diabetes. TCRB transcripts that were expressed got sequenced, as all of the isolated RNA had been reverse transcribed. Around 3.57 million reads was the average for naive, central memory and regulatory T cell samples. Only in-frame clones appear in the TCRdb table, and some are missing; sequencing was by immunoSEQ multiplex PCR. The sample carries about 180,000 clones, approximately 13% recorded once. The sample holds many counts of this clone. The antigen is undetermined. The V end lost 0 bases, the J end lost 1 base, and 5 bases lay between the germline ends. Germline CDR1 and CDR2: SGDLS and YYNGEE. The CDR3 totals 15 residues. Study findings and constraints: Here, the possible influence of HLA type (on TCRB rearrangement) remained unresolved.

The material sequenced was central memory CD4+ T cells from blood. The TCR originated in a woman between 18 and 29 years old in good health. The chain uses TRBV9 and TRBJ2-6; perhaps TRBD2 as D (5 bases). In DNA form, the CDR3 reads TGTGCCAGCAGCGTAGGCGGGTCTGGGGCCAACGTCCTGACTTTC. Translation gives CASSVGGSGANVLTF.